Presented here are 29 T cell receptor beta chains from one specimen sequenced in a study of radiation and T cells in renal cell carcinoma. Repertoires were generated with immunoSEQ multiplex PCR, while TCRdb's copy carries only in-frame clones and drops some. The sample lists around 94,000 clones; just under 85% were seen once. Documented time point: blood 4 weeks post-SBRT, at nephrectomy. Treatment noted: 15 Gy SBRT to primary tumor, nephrectomy 4 weeks later. Sample: blood, taken from a patient whose treatment included radiotherapy and nephrectomy. These receptors all come from a man over 45 with renal cell carcinoma.

The chain uses TRBV6-6 and TRBJ1-1; 9 bases are shared with TRBD1. J was trimmed by 1 base and V by 3 bases; bases with no gene match: 3. Germline V gene lookup returns CDR1 MNHNY and CDR2 SVGAGI (reference sequence). The CDR3 length is 15 residues. CDR3 in amino acids: CASSYSGQGNTEAFF. The DNA of the CDR3 is TGTGCCAGCAGTTATTCGGGACAGGGGAACACTGAAGCTTTCTTT.

The chain carries TRBV27 and TRBJ2-7, with 8 bases matching TRBD1. This CDR3 is 12 amino acids long. V was pared by 6 bases and J by 6 bases, with 4 bases of the junction left unmatched. In germline, CDR1 is MNHEY, CDR2 SMNVEV (reference sequence). The CDR3 is CASRSGGLEQYF. CDR3 coding DNA: TGTGCCAGCAGATCAGGGGGCCTCGAGCAGTACTTC.

CDR3 in amino acids: CASSFLIDSYNEQFF. The DNA of the CDR3 is TGTGCCAGCAGCTTCCTGATAGACAGTTACAATGAGCAGTTCTTC. This chain connects TRBV7-9 to TRBJ2-1, with a possible D match to TRBD1 (5 bases). Germline V gene data show CDR1 as SEHNR and CDR2 as FQNEAQ (reference sequence). The CDR3 is made up of 15 amino acids. Trimming took 3 bases from V and 4 from J, leaving 13 bases between them.

The V call is TRBV19, the J call TRBJ1-4; TRBD1 matches at 7 bases. The V segment lost 7 bases and the J segment 5 bases; nucleotides outside the gene matches: 13. Germline CDR1 and CDR2: LNHDA and SQIVND (reference sequence). This CDR3 is built from 16 residues. DNA for the CDR3: TGTGCCAGTACCCACGTTCCAGGCAGGGGGAATGAAAAACTGTTTTTT. It translates to CASTHVPGRGNEKLFF.

This chain joins TRBV15 and TRBJ2-1; TRBD2 matches at 13 bases. V lost 9 bases and J lost 6; bases outside the gene matches: 8. The length of the CDR3 is 15 residues. The germline V gene has CDR1 LNHNV and CDR2 YYDKDF (reference sequence). This chain's CDR3 is CATRSGLAGINEQFF. CDR3 DNA sequence: TGTGCCACGAGGTCGGGACTAGCGGGGATCAATGAGCAGTTCTTC.

V and J are TRBV5-4 and TRBJ2-1; D is undetermined. V lost 4 bases, J lost 2 bases, and 10 bases lay in between. From germline, CDR1 is SGHNT and CDR2 YYREEE (reference sequence). This CDR3 has 14 amino acids. The DNA for the CDR3 is TGTGCCAGCAGCCCTAGTAGGCCCTACAATGAGCAGTTCTTC. Translating gives CASSPSRPYNEQFF. Full variable domain (rest looked up from reference TRBV5-4 and TRBJ2-1): ETGVTQSPTHLIKTRGQQVTLRCSSQSGHNTVSWYQQALGQGPQFIFQYYREEENGRGNFPPRFSGLQFPNYSSELNVNALELDDSALYLCASSPSRPYNEQFFGPGTRLTVL.

The rearrangement joins TRBV29-1 to TRBJ2-3; D gene ambiguous. Germline values: CDR1 SQVTM, CDR2 ANQGSEA. The V end lost 4 bases, the J end lost 2 bases, and 4 bases lay between the germline ends. The CDR3 has 11 residues. CDR3 nucleotides: TGCAGCGTTGTACCCACAGATACGCAGTATTTT. Amino acids: CSVVPTDTQYF.

The rearrangement links TRBV5-4 to TRBJ2-1, with 8 positions matching TRBD2. This CDR3 contains 16 residues. V shed 4 bases and J 8 bases; nucleotides not matched to a gene: 14. Germline V lookup: CDR1 SGHNT, CDR2 YYREEE (reference sequence). The CDR3 DNA is TGTGCCAGCAGCCCCGGGGGGGCAGGGACCCCCGATGAGCAGTTCTTC. The encoded protein is CASSPGGAGTPDEQFF.

The genes are TRBV2 and TRBJ2-5; either TRBD1 or TRBD2 may supply D (6 bases each). The germline V and J ends were trimmed by 4 bases and 0 bases, with 21 bases remaining between them. CDR1 and CDR2 (germline): SNHLY, FYNNEI. This CDR3 has 18 residues. CDR3 amino acids: CASSGLRAGQKDQETQYF. The CDR3 DNA is TGTGCCAGCAGTGGATTGAGGGCGGGACAAAAGGACCAAGAGACCCAGTACTTC.

The chain employs TRBV5-5 and TRBJ2-5; 7 positions agree with TRBD2. CDR1 is SGHKS, CDR2 YYEKEE, per germline (reference sequence). The CDR3 has 14 amino acids. With 5 bases clipped from V and 4 bases from J, the junction kept 8 bases outside the gene matches. CDR3 bases: TGTGCCAGCAGGTTAACTAGCGCCCTAGAGACCCAGTACTTC. It yields the protein CASRLTSALETQYF.

The rearrangement uses TRBV7-2 and TRBJ2-1; D is unresolved. Trimming stripped 1 base from V and 10 bases from J, with 14 bases between. This CDR3 has 14 residues. The germline V gene encodes CDR1 SGHTA and CDR2 FQGNSA. The CDR3 nucleotides are TGTGCCAGCAGCTTAGAATCGCGCCAAATAGAGCAGTTCTTC. It is translated as CASSLESRQIEQFF.

This clone was seen once. V usage is TRBV18 and J usage is TRBJ2-7; the match to TRBD1 covers 8 bases. The CDR3 is made up of 16 amino acids. CDR1 KGHSH and CDR2 LQKENI come from the germline V gene. J lost 2 bases, V lost 3 bases, and 9 bases had no gene match. Here the CDR3 DNA reads TGTGCCAGCTCACCGACAGGGGATCCCGAAACCTACGAGCAGTACTTC. This sequence encodes CASSPTGDPETYEQYF. Full variable domain (outside the CDR3, taken from reference TRBV18 and TRBJ2-7): NAGVMQNPRHLVRRRGQEARLRCSPMKGHSHVYWYRQLPEEGLKFMVYLQKENIIDESGMPKERFSAEFPKEGPSILRIQQVVRGDSAAYFCASSPTGDPETYEQYFGPGTRLTVT.

The chain links TRBV18 to TRBJ2-1; possibly TRBD2 for D (7 bases). The V gene's germline CDR1 is KGHSH and CDR2 LQKENI. V shed 1 base and J shed 7 bases, with 14 bases lying between them. The CDR3 consists of 15 residues. The CDR3 loop reads CASSPQSGGANEQFF. The DNA of the CDR3 is TGTGCCAGCTCACCACAGTCTGGGGGGGCGAATGAGCAGTTCTTC.

The chain uses TRBV28 and TRBJ2-7, with 8 bases identical to TRBD2. The CDR3 has 14 amino acids. Germline-derived CDR1 and CDR2 are MDHEN and SYDVKM. V was pared by 7 bases and J by 2 bases, with 7 bases of the junction left unmatched. This CDR3 is CASTPGGRTYEQYF. Here the CDR3 DNA reads TGTGCCAGCACCCCGGGGGGGCGAACCTACGAGCAGTACTTC.

The CDR3 is CASSLNGGSAEQFF. The CDR3 DNA is TGTGCCAGCAGCTTAAACGGCGGTAGTGCTGAGCAGTTCTTC. This chain links TRBV7-3 with TRBJ2-1; D uncertain. V lost 1 base and J 9 bases, leaving 13 bases between the germline ends. Germline assignment: CDR1 SGHTA and CDR2 FQGTGA. There are 14 residues in the CDR3.

The rearrangement uses TRBV9 and TRBJ2-1; D uncertain. The CDR3 is 14 residues long. In germline, CDR1 is SGDLS, CDR2 YYNGEE. Deletions cut 1 base from V and 3 bases from J, with 8 bases between. The CDR3: CASSVSRNYNEQFF. The DNA for the CDR3 is TGTGCCAGCAGCGTATCGCGGAACTACAATGAGCAGTTCTTC.

The genes are TRBV4-1 and TRBJ2-2; TRBD2 agrees at 11 bases. The J segment lost 3 bases and the V segment lost 4 bases, leaving 4 bases of the junction unmatched. The CDR3 length is 16 residues. Germline V gives CDR1 MGHRA, CDR2 YSYEKL. The CDR3 loop reads CASSLATSGDTGELFF. The CDR3 DNA follows: TGCGCCAGCAGCCTTGCGACTAGCGGGGACACCGGGGAGCTGTTTTTT.

The chain is built from TRBV7-2 and TRBJ2-1, with 9 bases fitting TRBD2. CDR1 and CDR2 (germline): SGHTA, FQGNSA. The CDR3 totals 16 residues. The junction had 8 bases not matched to a gene; V was cut back by 0 bases and J by 8 bases. Here the CDR3 reads CASSLAGTSSYYEQFF. DNA for the CDR3: TGTGCCAGCAGCTTAGCGGGGACTAGCAGTTATTATGAGCAGTTCTTC.

V gene TRBV18 combines with J gene TRBJ2-5; D is perhaps TRBD1 (6 bases). There are 13 residues in the CDR3. The V gene lost 3 bases and the J gene lost 2 bases, with 7 bases spanning the gap. Germline CDR1 is KGHSH and CDR2 is LQKENI. The CDR3 sequence is CASSPTGQETQYF. Here the CDR3 DNA reads TGTGCCAGCTCACCGACAGGACAAGAGACCCAGTACTTC.

V is TRBV7-2 and J is TRBJ1-2; D is unclear. The length of the CDR3 is 13 residues. Germline-derived CDR1 and CDR2 are SGHTA and FQGNSA. Trimming removed 7 bases from V and 4 bases from J, with 13 bases in between. This chain's CDR3 is CASTADRIYGYTF. CDR3 bases: TGTGCCAGCACTGCTGACCGGATCTATGGCTACACCTTC.

This clone turned up a few times. The rearrangement links TRBV4-2 to TRBJ2-3; possibly TRBD2 for D (7 bases). The CDR3 has 13 residues. Germline CDR1 LGHNA, CDR2 YNFKEQ. Trimming stripped 5 bases from V and 4 bases from J, with 10 bases between. CDR3 coding DNA: TGTGCCAGCAGCTGGGGGGGCCCAGATACGCAGTATTTT. Translation gives CASSWGGPDTQYF.

A single count supports this clone. The chain is built from TRBV4-3 and TRBJ2-7, with TRBD2 identical over 10 bases. Germline V CDR1 and CDR2: LGHNA, YSLEER. The CDR3 is made up of 15 amino acids. The V gene end was trimmed by 1 base and the J gene end by 6 bases; junction bases not matched to a gene: 6. Written as DNA, the CDR3 is TGCGCCAGCAGCCAAGTGAGCGGGGGGGCCAGCGAGCAGTACTTC. Protein product: CASSQVSGGASEQYF.

The chain carries TRBV15 and TRBJ1-2, with no clear D. V was shortened by 0 bases and J by 4 bases, with 9 bases between the two germline ends. The CDR3 extends over 14 amino acids. The germline V gene encodes CDR1 LNHNV and CDR2 YYDKDF (reference sequence). The CDR3 DNA reads TGTGCCACCAGCAGAGATAATGATGGCTATGGCTACACCTTC. Translation: CATSRDNDGYGYTF.

The chain has TRBV5-1 and TRBJ2-1; TRBD2 matches 7 bases. Trimming took 5 bases from V and 9 from J; bases not matched to a gene: 14. Germline V gene sequence: CDR1 SGHRS, CDR2 YFSETQ. The CDR3 contains 15 residues. The chain's CDR3 is CASRVGIAGEGEQFF. In DNA, the CDR3 is TGCGCCAGCAGAGTCGGTATCGCGGGAGAAGGTGAGCAGTTCTTC.

The chain combines TRBV7-9 with TRBJ1-2, with TRBD1 identical over 9 bases. V shed 6 bases and J 8 bases; nucleotides not matched to a gene: 10. CDR3 length equals 14 residues. The germline V gene has CDR1 SEHNR and CDR2 FQNEAQ (reference sequence). The CDR3 region is CASSYRGTGRGYTF. The CDR3 DNA sequence: TGTGCCAGCAGTTACAGAGGGACAGGGCGAGGCTACACCTTC.

In regard to this clone: Additional DNA sequences in this sample encode the identical CDR3. V is TRBV27 and J is TRBJ2-7, with 8 bases identical to TRBD1. V trimming: 3 bases; J trimming: 3 bases; junction bases outside the gene matches: 10. CDR1 is MNHEY, CDR2 SMNVEV, per germline (reference sequence). This CDR3 has 16 residues. CDR3 coding DNA: TGTGCCAGCAGTTTTGTGCAGGGGGCCGCGGTCTACGAGCAGTACTTC. Amino acids: CASSFVQGAAVYEQYF.

This chain's CDR3 is CASSLGAARPYEQYF. The DNA for the CDR3 is TGTGCCAGCAGCCTTGGGGCAGCTCGGCCCTACGAGCAGTACTTC. This rearrangement joins TRBV5-6 to TRBJ2-5; D may be TRBD1 (5 bases). The J call may be faulty, since TRBJ2-7 better matches the DNA end. CDR3 size: 15 residues. Germline CDR1 SGHDT, CDR2 YYEEEE.

The rearrangement links TRBV5-1 to TRBJ2-4; perhaps TRBD2 as D (7 bases). V was shortened by 0 bases and J by 8 bases, with 15 bases between the two germline ends. The CDR3 is 15 residues long. Germline V gene data show CDR1 as SGHRS and CDR2 as YFSETQ. The CDR3 region is CASSLVGGAEDIQYF. CDR3 DNA sequence: TGCGCCAGCAGCTTGGTGGGGGGGGCCGAGGACATTCAGTACTTC.

The V call is TRBV4-2, the J call TRBJ2-1, with D hard to call. CDR1 and CDR2 (germline): LGHNA, YNFKEQ. V shed 4 bases and J shed 0 bases, with 16 bases lying between them. The CDR3 runs 17 residues. In nucleotides, the CDR3 is TGTGCCAGCAGCCCCCCGCGAGCGCGCAGCTCCTACAATGAGCAGTTCTTC. This encodes CASSPPRARSSYNEQFF.